The 32 T cell receptor beta chains presented below share a single source sample, sequenced in a study of blood T cell repertoires in COVID-19. Method: immunoSEQ multiplex PCR; TCRdb's copy keeps in-frame clones and lacks some. The sample consists of about 160,000 clones, 70% to 90% of them appearing once. Sequenced sample: peripheral blood. These receptors all come from a man aged 60 to 69 with COVID-19, enrolled during active disease.

About this clone itself: Other DNA sequences within the sample encode an identical CDR3. The chain recombines TRBV4-3 with TRBJ2-7; TRBD2 agrees at 14 bases. Germline loops: CDR1 LGHNA, CDR2 YSLEER. The ends lost 1 base at V and 6 bases at J; junction bases unmatched: 2. The CDR3 has 15 residues. CDR3 protein: CASSQGLAGGREQYF. CDR3 sequence (DNA): TGCGCCAGCAGCCAAGGACTAGCGGGGGGGCGCGAGCAGTACTTC.

The gene calls are TRBV28 and TRBJ1-3, with TRBD1 identical over 10 bases. V gave up 3 bases and J gave up 3 bases; unmatched junction bases: 8. This CDR3 contains 17 residues. CDR1 is MDHEN and CDR2 is SYDVKM in the germline V gene. Here the CDR3 DNA reads TGTGCCAGCAGTTTTTCCGGGACAGGGGCATATGGAAACACCATATATTTT. Protein product: CASSFSGTGAYGNTIYF.

The gene calls are TRBV19 and TRBJ1-5; possibly TRBD1 for D (5 bases). Looked up from germline, CDR1 is LNHDA and CDR2 is SQIVND (reference sequence). Trimming removed 7 bases at V and 5 bases at J, with 18 bases between. The CDR3 loop spans 15 amino acids. In DNA form, the CDR3 reads TGTGCCAGTACCCATTATGTGGGGGGTTATCAGCCCCAGCATTTT. Amino acid sequence: CASTHYVGGYQPQHF.

This clone was detected a few times. This chain uses TRBV18 with TRBJ1-3; no reliable D call. V was trimmed by 4 bases and J by 2 bases, leaving 6 bases between them. CDR3 size: 13 residues. The germline CDR1 and CDR2 sequences are KGHSH and LQKENI. CDR3 loop: CASSQHPGNTIYF. The CDR3 region has the DNA TGTGCCAGCTCACAGCACCCTGGAAACACCATATATTTT.

The CDR3 DNA follows: TGTGCCAGCAGGCCAAGACAGACCACTGAAGCTTTCTTT. It yields the protein CASRPRQTTEAFF. This sequence joins TRBV6-5 and TRBJ1-1, with D possibly TRBD1 on 5 matching bases. Germline loops: CDR1 MNHEY, CDR2 SVGAGI. The CDR3 consists of 13 residues. Trimming shortened V by 6 bases and J by 4 bases, and 12 bases separated the two germline ends.

As for this clone: The DNA is omitted, as the CDR3 cannot be located on it reliably, and the CDR3 follows TCRdb's listing. The chain has TRBV12-3 or TRBV12-4 and TRBJ2-1; TRBD2 is the table's D call, not checked against the DNA. The CDR3 has 13 residues if both end residues are counted. This chain's CDR3 is CASTGVRFGEQFF.

V usage is TRBV4-3 and J usage is TRBJ1-1, with 7 bases identical to TRBD1. The CDR3 runs to 13 residues. V was clipped by 5 bases and J by 0 bases; unmatched bases: 0. From germline, CDR1 is LGHNA and CDR2 YSLEER. The CDR3, as DNA: TGCGCCAGCAGCGGGACAGTGAACACTGAAGCTTTCTTT. It yields the protein CASSGTVNTEAFF.

The rearrangement uses TRBV19 and TRBJ1-5; maybe TRBD1 (5 bases). The germline gives CDR1 LNHDA, CDR2 SQIVND (reference sequence). Trimming left V 6 bases short and J 4 bases short, with 16 bases between. CDR3 size: 15 residues. CDR3 region: CASSPGREKNQPQHF. The CDR3 DNA reads TGTGCCAGTAGCCCGGGACGGGAGAAGAATCAGCCCCAGCATTTT.

The chain is built from TRBV29-1 and TRBJ1-2, with D possibly matching TRBD1 (6 bases). The ends were cut back, 6 bases at V and 8 bases at J, with 19 bases in the middle. CDR1 is SQVTM, CDR2 ANQGSEA, per germline. This CDR3 is 13 amino acids long. CDR3: CSVADSSSGGYTF. Written as DNA, the CDR3 is TGCAGCGTAGCGGACAGCTCATCAGGGGGCTACACCTTC.

This clone showed up just a few times. This chain connects TRBV19 to TRBJ1-2, with D perhaps TRBD1 (5 bases). Germline CDR1 LNHDA, CDR2 SQIVND (reference sequence). The length of the CDR3 is 15 residues. V lost 6 bases, J lost 4 bases, and 18 bases lay in between. The CDR3 bases are TGTGCCAGTAGCAACTTCCTGACGGGGGGCTATGGCTACACCTTC. Translation: CASSNFLTGGYGYTF.

The V gene is TRBV5-8, the J gene TRBJ1-1; D remains unclear. V was cut by 0 bases and J by 0 bases, with 6 bases left in between. The CDR3 consists of 14 residues. In germline, CDR1 is SGHTS, CDR2 YDEGEE. The CDR3 DNA sequence: TGTGCCAGCAGCTTGGGAGCTATGAACACTGAAGCTTTCTTT. Amino acids: CASSLGAMNTEAFF.

This chain links TRBV6-6 with TRBJ2-2; D is perhaps TRBD1 (5 bases). The CDR3 is 15 residues long. V shed 4 bases and J shed 1 base, with 10 bases lying between them. The germline CDR1 and CDR2 sequences are MNHNY and SVGAGI (reference sequence). For the CDR3, the DNA is TGTGCCAGCAGTTCAGGGCACCTGAACACCGGGGAGCTGTTTTTT. Its protein product is CASSSGHLNTGELFF.

This chain joins TRBV2 and TRBJ1-1; 7 nucleotides match TRBD1. Looked up from germline, CDR1 is SNHLY and CDR2 is FYNNEI. This CDR3 comprises 13 residues. The J segment lost 0 bases and the V segment lost 6 bases, leaving 1 base of the junction unmatched. This CDR3 reads CASRGQLNTEAFF. CDR3 nucleotide sequence: TGTGCCAGCAGGGGACAGTTGAACACTGAAGCTTTCTTT.

The V and J genes are TRBV7-2 and TRBJ2-7, with 8 bases identical to TRBD2. V dropped 1 base and J dropped 6; count of bases not matched to a gene: 5. The CDR3 loop spans 14 amino acids. Germline V lookup: CDR1 SGHTA, CDR2 FQGNSA. In DNA form, the CDR3 reads TGTGCCAGCAGCTTAGTGGGACTAGTTGGCGAGCAGTACTTC. This encodes CASSLVGLVGEQYF.

The chain carries TRBV19 and TRBJ2-2; 8 nucleotides align to TRBD1. The length of the CDR3 is 16 residues. Unmatched junction bases numbered 6, after V lost 3 bases and J lost 3 bases. From germline, CDR1 is LNHDA and CDR2 SQIVND (reference sequence). CDR3 residues: CASSIGRGLYTGELFF. For the CDR3, the DNA is TGTGCCAGTAGTATCGGCAGGGGGCTGTACACCGGGGAGCTGTTTTTT.

V usage is TRBV14 and J usage is TRBJ1-6; 7 bases fit TRBD1. Unmatched junction bases numbered 11, after V lost 5 bases and J lost 7 bases. The length of the CDR3 is 16 residues. Germline loops: CDR1 SGHDN, CDR2 FVKESK. The CDR3 nucleotides are TGTGCCAGCAGCTACCACTCCGGGACAGCAAATTCACCCCTCCACTTT. Its translation is CASSYHSGTANSPLHF.

V is TRBV3-1 (or the pseudogene TRBV3-2) and J is TRBJ1-2; 8 bases map to TRBD1. Germline trimming cut 4 bases from V and 0 bases from J; bases unmatched to any gene: 7. The CDR3 runs to 16 residues. Germline V gene sequence: CDR1 LGHDT, CDR2 YNNKEL (reference sequence). The CDR3 nucleotides are TGTGCCAGCAGCCGTCGGGGACAGGTTTCTAACTATGGCTACACCTTC. It translates to CASSRRGQVSNYGYTF.

V is TRBV25-1 and J is TRBJ1-2; D is possibly TRBD1 (5 bases). Between the trimmed V and J ends, which lost 3 bases and 0 bases, there was a span of 11 bases. The CDR3 runs 15 residues. Looked up from germline, CDR1 is MGHDK and CDR2 is SYGVNS. This chain's CDR3 is CASSEGGTANYGYTF. DNA of the CDR3: TGTGCCAGCAGTGAGGGGGGGACGGCTAACTATGGCTACACCTTC.

A single count supports this clone. The chain's CDR3 is CASSLQGGRPEAFF. The CDR3 DNA reads TGTGCCAGCAGCTTACAGGGGGGTCGTCCTGAAGCTTTCTTT. This rearrangement joins TRBV7-2 to TRBJ1-1, with TRBD1 matching over 7 bases. Germline-derived CDR1 and CDR2 are SGHTA and FQGNSA. With V trimmed by 2 bases and J by 6 bases, 6 bases remained unmatched. There are 14 residues in the CDR3.

The chain recombines TRBV27 with TRBJ2-5; TRBD2 matches 12 bases. Germline V gene lookup returns CDR1 MNHEY and CDR2 SMNVEV (reference sequence). Trimming removed 5 bases from V and 0 bases from J; junction bases left unmatched: 4. This CDR3 is built from 16 residues. This CDR3 is CASSPGTSGYQETQYF. The CDR3 region has the DNA TGTGCCAGCAGTCCTGGGACTAGCGGGTACCAAGAGACCCAGTACTTC.

This chain joins TRBV27 and TRBJ1-2; 7 nucleotides line up with TRBD1. From germline, CDR1 is MNHEY and CDR2 SMNVEV (reference sequence). V lost 7 bases, J lost 0 bases, and 14 bases stayed unmatched. This CDR3 has 17 amino acids. This CDR3 reads CASKPHTPGGSNYGYTF. CDR3 DNA: TGTGCCAGCAAACCTCACACCCCAGGGGGTTCTAACTATGGCTACACCTTC.

This clone has just one count. The rearrangement joins TRBV6-4 to TRBJ1-6, with a tentative D call TRBD1 (5 bases). From germline, CDR1 is MRHNA and CDR2 SNTAGT. V was shortened by 3 bases and J by 11 bases, with 11 bases between the two germline ends. The CDR3 totals 13 residues. CDR3 loop: CASSEGARAPLHF. CDR3 DNA: TGTGCCAGCAGTGAAGGGGCCAGGGCACCCCTCCACTTT.

The chain carries TRBV19 and TRBJ2-3, with 9 nucleotides matching TRBD2. V shed 0 bases, J shed 5 bases, and the junction held 3 bases outside the gene matches. Germline V gene sequence: CDR1 LNHDA, CDR2 SQIVND (reference sequence). CDR3 length: 15 amino acids. CDR3 in DNA: TGTGCCAGTAGTATAGATCCTAGCGGGATAGATACGCAGTATTTT. This sequence encodes CASSIDPSGIDTQYF.

The chain joins TRBV28 to TRBJ1-3; a weak D match, TRBD1 (6 bases). CDR3 size: 15 residues. The germline V and J ends were trimmed by 6 bases and 1 base, with 13 bases remaining between them. Per germline, CDR1 MDHEN and CDR2 SYDVKM. The CDR3 DNA follows: TGTGCCAGCAGAAACCAGGGGTCATCTGGAAACACCATATATTTT. It encodes CASRNQGSSGNTIYF. Full variable domain (missing parts from reference TRBV28 and TRBJ1-3): DVKVTQSSRYLVKRTGEKVFLECVQDMDHENMFWYRQDPGLGLRLIYFSYDVKMKEKGDIPEGYSVSREKKERFSLILESASTNQTSMYLCASRNQGSSGNTIYFGEGSWLTVV.

The chain links TRBV5-1 to TRBJ1-4, with D hard to call. The CDR3 extends over 15 amino acids. With 4 bases removed from V and 0 bases from J, the gap between germline ends came to 10 bases. CDR1 and CDR2 from the germline V gene are SGHRS and YFSETQ. CDR3 nucleotides: TGCGCCAGCAGCCTCAGCGACCCAACTAATGAAAAACTGTTTTTT. This gives the protein CASSLSDPTNEKLFF. Based on the CDR3 plus reference TRBV5-1 and TRBJ1-4, the full variable domain is KAGVTQTPRYLIKTRGQQVTLSCSPISGHRSVSWYQQTPGQGLQFLFEYFSETQRNKGNFPGRFSGRQFSNSRSEMNVSTLELGDSALYLCASSLSDPTNEKLFFGSGTQLSVL.

The V gene is TRBV12-3 or TRBV12-4, the J gene TRBJ1-1, with D unresolved. Trimming shortened V by 6 bases and J by 1 base, and 9 bases separated the two germline ends. This CDR3 has 13 amino acids. The DNA for the CDR3 is TGTGCCAGCAGGCCCCCCGGGAACACTGAAGCTTTCTTT. Translating gives CASRPPGNTEAFF.

The chain has TRBV5-1 and TRBJ2-4, with 8 bases matching TRBD1. Looked up from germline, CDR1 is SGHRS and CDR2 is YFSETQ. Trimming at V came to 4 bases and at J to 6 bases, leaving 6 bases not matched to a gene. CDR3 length: 14 amino acids. The CDR3, as DNA: TGCGCCAGCAGCCCAGGGACAGGTGGAAACATTCAGTACTTC. Residues: CASSPGTGGNIQYF.

The V gene is TRBV27, the J gene TRBJ1-4, with 7 nucleotides matching TRBD1. This CDR3 comprises 18 residues. Germline CDR1 and CDR2: MNHEY and SMNVEV (reference sequence). Losses at the gene ends were 5 bases for V and 0 bases for J; bases not matched to a gene: 12. CDR3 DNA sequence: TGTGCCAGCAGTCGGGTCGGGACAGCAATTTCAACTAATGAAAAACTGTTTTTT. This codes for CASSRVGTAISTNEKLFF.

The rearrangement uses TRBV5-1 and TRBJ2-5; 7 bases match TRBD1. CDR1 is SGHRS, CDR2 YFSETQ, per germline. J was trimmed by 5 bases and V by 0 bases; bases with no gene match: 13. The CDR3 spans 17 residues. The CDR3 sequence: CASSLEGARQGSETQYF. CDR3 nucleotides: TGCGCCAGCAGCTTGGAGGGGGCGCGGCAGGGTTCGGAGACCCAGTACTTC.

The V and J genes are TRBV9 and TRBJ1-1, with D perhaps matching TRBD1 (6 bases). The CDR3 runs 14 residues. Trimming removed 3 bases at V and 1 base at J, with 10 bases between. Germline-derived CDR1 and CDR2 are SGDLS and YYNGEE. This CDR3 reads CASSAGTSNTEAFF. The CDR3 bases are TGTGCCAGCAGCGCCGGGACATCGAACACTGAAGCTTTCTTT.

The chain uses TRBV19 and TRBJ1-3, with TRBD1 as a possible D gene (5 bases). V was trimmed by 3 bases and J by 0 bases, leaving 6 bases between them. The CDR3 is 14 amino acids. Germline values: CDR1 LNHDA, CDR2 SQIVND (reference sequence). CDR3 sequence reads: CASSIDSSGNTIYF. Written as DNA, the CDR3 is TGTGCCAGTAGTATTGACAGCTCTGGAAACACCATATATTTT.

This chain uses TRBV19 with TRBJ1-2, with 10 bases lining up with TRBD1. The CDR3 is 16 residues long. The V and J ends lost 5 bases and 1 base, in that order; junction bases with no gene match: 7. Germline loops: CDR1 LNHDA, CDR2 SQIVND (reference sequence). The CDR3 region is CASSAQDRGNNYGYTF. CDR3 DNA: TGTGCCAGTAGTGCTCAGGACAGGGGGAATAACTATGGCTACACCTTC.